This TCR beta chain was obtained from a study of cytomegalovirus exposure and HLA in healthy donors. PCR amplification relied on 60 Vbeta primers (plus 13 Jbeta primers). Sequencing used immunoSEQ multiplex PCR; TCRdb keeps in-frame clones, though not all of them. Of under 200,000 clones detected, roughly 80% appear once; the ten largest clones hold under 0.6%. Trimming took off 9 bases at V and 8 bases at J, with 23 bases between the two ends. The CDR3 extends over 14 amino acids. Germline CDR1 and CDR2: SGHNT and YYREEE (reference sequence). Study-level results: Accurate predictions that matched the HLA-A and HLA-B alleles of most subjects were reportedly made from TCR beta sequences.

As to this clone: Its antigen is undetermined.

What was sequenced was PBMCs. The J gene is TRBJ1-2, the V gene TRBV5-4; D is perhaps TRBD1 (6 bases). This TCR came from a woman between 50 and 59 years old in good health and CMV-seronegative. The CDR3: CAISIPDRPIGYTF. In nucleotides, the CDR3 is TGTGCCATTTCTATCCCCGACAGGCCTATCGGCTACACCTTC.